This paragraph reports one T cell receptor beta chain. V was shortened by 0 bases and J by 10 bases, with 12 bases between the two germline ends. The CDR3 covers 13 residues. Per the germline V gene, CDR1 is SEHNR and CDR2 is FQNEAQ (reference sequence). This record belongs to a study of control samples from healthy donors and cancer patients. This table comes from immunoSEQ multiplex PCR, and its TCRdb copy is limited to in-frame clones, with some not included. The sample shows some 30,000 clones, roughly 85% of them seen only once. The V and J genes are TRBV7-9 and TRBJ2-5; no reliable D call. The specimen was formalin-fixed, paraffin-embedded tissue. The receptor was derived from a female donor with melanoma. The CDR3 is CASSLAGSPDQYF. The CDR3 nucleotides read TGTGCCAGCAGCTTAGCGGGGTCCCCAGACCAGTACTTC.